The text below deals with one TCR beta chain. The assay was immunoSEQ multiplex PCR, and TCRdb's table has in-frame clones only and misses some. The sample has roughly 36,000 clones; approximately 91% are singletons. These data come from a study of T cell changes during pregnancy in multiple sclerosis. This CDR3 has 16 residues. In germline, CDR1 is SGHTA, CDR2 FQGNSA. Germline trimming cut 1 base from V and 5 bases from J; bases unmatched to any gene: 6. The sequence was collected from a female donor in good health, enrolled as a control in a pregnancy study. The chain links TRBV7-2 to TRBJ2-3, with 10 bases matching TRBD2. The sample was peripheral blood, taken in the second trimester of pregnancy. CDR3 DNA sequence: TGTGCCAGCAGCTTAGGAGCGGGGGGGCGGGTAGATACGCAGTATTTT. Protein: CASSLGAGGRVDTQYF.